The subject of this entry is one T cell receptor (beta chain). Antigen: not known. Both 60 Vbeta primers and 13 Jbeta primers went into the PCR. Sequencing used immunoSEQ multiplex PCR; TCRdb keeps in-frame clones, though not all of them. The sample comprises 120,000 to 150,000 clones, roughly 64% of which are singletons, and about 2.9% rests with the top ten. This entry belongs to a study of cytomegalovirus exposure and HLA in healthy donors. Study-level points and caveats: In a later analysis, about 17,000 TCR beta sequences were associated with HLA alleles at 0.05 false discovery rate. Later analysis associated a missense DCLRE1C variant with TCR beta V- and J-gene trimming. It is likely that the observed cluster of highly shared sequence variants was a sequencing artifact. An analysis done earlier found most TCR beta V segments productive about 87% or about 30% of the time.

The TCR was taken from a woman under 40 in good health and CMV-seropositive. The sequencing sample was made of PBMCs.

As DNA, the CDR3 is TGTGCCAGCAGCTTAGATCTACTCATGAACACTGAAGCTTTCTTT. It specifies CASSLDLLMNTEAFF. The chain has TRBV7-6 and TRBJ1-1; D not certain. CDR1 and CDR2 (germline): SGHVS, FNYEAQ. V lost 1 base and J lost 0, with 9 bases in between. The CDR3 loop spans 15 amino acids.